These T cell receptor beta chains were read from a single sample in a study of T cell repertoires in cytomegalovirus infection. Their cognate antigens are unknown. Using its own MiXCR run on the reads, TCRdb lists one record per CDR3 protein. The sample yields hundreds of thousands of distinct CDR3 sequences, around 30% seen once. The sequences come from cultured PBMCs, collected from culture after CMV antigen stimulation. The origin of the receptors is a human donor in good health (CMV status not recorded). Some clones in this sample may be carry-over from other donors' samples. Each CDR3 is given with its conserved first and last residue. The D gene is left open where the match is weak. Not every row has a clone size; where given, it reads once, few, many or a size class.

d_gene	v_gene	abundance	j_gene	CDR3aa	CDR3nt
TRBD2	TRBV12-3/TRBV12-4	.	TRBJ2-7	CASSGGLAYEQYF	TGTGCCAGCAGCGGTGGACTAGCGTACGAGCAGTACTTC
TRBD1	TRBV6-2/TRBV6-3	few	TRBJ2-5	CASSYPTGGAETQYF	TGTGCCAGCAGTTACCCGACAGGGGGCGCGGAGACCCAGTACTTC
TRBD1	TRBV7-9	few	TRBJ2-1	CASSIVPGGLGSAQFF	TGTGCCAGCAGCATCGTACCAGGGGGTCTGGGTTCGGCGCAGTTCTTC
TRBD1	TRBV20-1	.	TRBJ1-6	CSATETTGNSPLHF	TGCAGTGCCACAGAGACGACAGGGAATTCACCCCTCCACTTT
.	TRBV7-2	many	TRBJ1-2	CASSYITGSPNYGYTF	TGTGCCAGCAGCTATATTACAGGGTCCCCTAACTATGGCTACACCTTC
TRBD1	TRBV11-2	few	TRBJ2-7	CASSLDSAGGGYEQYF	TGTGCCAGCAGCTTAGATAGTGCAGGGGGCGGGTACGAGCAGTACTTC
TRBD1	TRBV19	.	TRBJ1-2	CASSTANRGGYGYTF	TGTGCCAGTAGTACGGCGAACAGGGGCGGTTATGGCTACACCTTC
.	TRBV6-1	.	TRBJ1-6	CASIFRGNSPLHF	TGTGCCAGCATATTCAGGGGTAATTCACCCCTCCACTTT
.	TRBV7-9	few	TRBJ2-7	CASASTGPRLYEQYF	TGTGCCAGCGCCTCAACAGGGCCCCGTCTGTACGAGCAGTACTTC
.	TRBV6-1	.	TRBJ1-1	CASSRIGPTEAFF	TGTGCCAGCAGTCGGATAGGGCCCACTGAAGCTTTCTTT
.	TRBV10-3	.	TRBJ2-5	CAISAGIQETQYF	TGTGCCATCAGTGCCGGGATACAAGAGACCCAGTACTTC
TRBD2	TRBV20-1	.	TRBJ2-3	CSARALLAASTDTQYF	TGCAGTGCTAGAGCCCTGCTAGCGGCTAGCACAGATACGCAGTATTTT
TRBD2	TRBV7-9	few	TRBJ2-1	CASSSSGRVGNEQFF	TGTGCCAGCAGTTCAAGCGGGAGGGTAGGCAATGAGCAGTTCTTC
.	TRBV6-6	.	TRBJ1-1	CASGAEGRRAEAFF	TGTGCCAGCGGGGCGGAGGGGAGGAGGGCTGAAGCTTTCTTT
TRBD2	TRBV7-2	.	TRBJ2-1	CASSVGIAGAFPYNEQFF	TGTGCCAGCAGCGTTGGGATAGCGGGGGCCTTTCCTTACAATGAGCAGTTCTTC
.	TRBV6-2/TRBV6-3	.	TRBJ1-5	CASSGRTVNQPQHF	TGTGCCAGCAGTGGACGGACGGTTAATCAGCCCCAGCATTTT
.	TRBV10-3	.	TRBJ2-1	CAISEWRGQSNYNEQFF	TGTGCCATCAGTGAGTGGAGGGGACAATCTAACTACAATGAGCAGTTCTTC
.	TRBV6-1	few	TRBJ1-1	CASTELYTEAFF	TGTGCCAGCACCGAGTTGTACACTGAAGCTTTCTTT
.	TRBV15	.	TRBJ1-1	CATSRNRDVSAFF	TGTGCCACCAGCAGGAACAGGGATGTATCGGCTTTCTTT
.	TRBV7-2	many	TRBJ2-5	CASSLPTGVETQYF	TGTGCCAGCAGCTTACCCACAGGTGTGGAGACCCAGTACTTC
.	TRBV15	.	TRBJ1-2	CATPGPIYLSNYGYTF	TGTGCCACCCCCGGGCCGATATACCTATCTAACTATGGCTACACCTTC
TRBD1	TRBV12-3/TRBV12-4	few	TRBJ2-1	CASTPAGQGYYNEQFF	TGTGCCAGTACTCCTGCGGGACAGGGTTACTACAATGAGCAGTTCTTC
TRBD2	TRBV10-3	.	TRBJ2-5	CAISESVSGSGETQYF	TGTGCCATCAGTGAGTCGGTTAGCGGGAGCGGGGAGACCCAGTACTTC
.	TRBV7-9	.	TRBJ1-4	CASSPSSVREKLFF	TGTGCCAGCAGCCCGAGCTCTGTGCGTGAAAAACTGTTTTTT
.	TRBV6-1	.	TRBJ2-5	CASQGQIQETQYF	TGTGCCAGCCAGGGTCAAATACAAGAGACCCAGTACTTC
.	TRBV10-3	few	TRBJ2-1	CAISDYERKTYNEQFF	TGTGCCATCAGTGATTATGAGCGGAAAACCTACAATGAGCAGTTCTTC
.	TRBV20-1	.	TRBJ2-7	CSARDNYPAYEQYF	TGCAGTGCTAGAGATAACTACCCGGCCTACGAGCAGTACTTC
TRBD1	TRBV6-6	.	TRBJ1-1	CAVRTGVYTEAFF	TGTGCCGTTCGGACAGGAGTGTACACTGAAGCTTTCTTT
.	TRBV10-3	.	TRBJ2-5	CAISDARRGETQYF	TGTGCCATCAGTGACGCTAGGCGTGGAGAGACCCAGTACTTC
.	TRBV12-3/TRBV12-4	.	TRBJ1-4	CASTSGVPVRNEKLFF	TGTGCCAGCACCTCAGGGGTGCCGGTGAGGAATGAAAAACTGTTTTTT
.	TRBV20-1	.	TRBJ2-1	CSAQTGTYLREQFF	TGCAGTGCTCAAACCGGGACGTACCTTCGTGAGCAGTTCTTC
TRBD2	TRBV7-9	few	TRBJ2-7	CASSLLAGGPNEQYF	TGTGCCAGCAGCCTACTAGCGGGGGGGCCCAACGAGCAGTACTTC
.	TRBV7-8	.	TRBJ2-5	CASSYQRIPGETQYF	TGTGCCAGCAGCTACCAAAGAATCCCCGGAGAGACCCAGTACTTC
TRBD2	TRBV7-9	.	TRBJ2-3	CASSQTTSGGADTQYF	TGTGCCAGCAGCCAAACAACTAGCGGGGGGGCAGATACGCAGTATTTT